These 21 T cell receptor beta chains came from one sample sequenced in a study of CD8+ T cells in alopecia areata. RNA, once extracted, was reverse transcribed into cDNA for use as the sequencing template. This table comes from immunoSEQ multiplex PCR, and its TCRdb copy is limited to in-frame clones, with some not included. This repertoire lists around 300,000 clones without singletons; 1.2% sits in the top ten. Combined cutaneous lymph node cells underwent sorting by CD4, CD8alpha, NKG2D, NKG2ACE and additional markers. Sequenced input: CD4+ T cells sorted from a lymph node. These receptors originate from a C3H/HeJ mouse with alopecia areata. The mouse strain carries the MHC haplotype H2-k.

Notes on this clone: Gene names refer to mouse genes. The CDR3 goes on 4 residues after the read ends, and that part is filled in from the germline J gene. The chain recombines TRBV13-1 with TRBJ2-5, with TRBD2 matching over 7 bases. The V gene's germline CDR1 is NSHNY and CDR2 SYGAGN. This CDR3 is built from 14 residues. The CDR3 reads CASSEGGSEDTQYF. CDR3 bases read: TGTGCCAGCAGTGAGGGGGGGTCGGAAGAC.

This clone was counted only a few times. Gene labels here are mouse ones. The read ends 4 residues before the CDR3 terminus; that terminus is restored from the germline J gene. The chain uses TRBV13-3 and TRBJ1-2, with 9 bases aligning to TRBD1. The germline CDR1 and CDR2 sequences are NNHDY and SYVADS. The CDR3 contains 15 residues. V was clipped by 5 bases and J by 1 base; unmatched bases: 6. The sequenced part of the CDR3 DNA is TGTGCCAGCAGATCGACAGGGGGATTAAACTCC. Translated: CASRSTGGLNS. The full CDR3 reads CASRSTGGLNSDYTF.

This clone was recorded a few times. All gene names here are mouse names. With the read ending 4 residues before the CDR3 end, the germline J gene is used to fill in that end. This chain connects TRBV1 to TRBJ2-2; D is perhaps TRBD1 (7 bases). This CDR3 region has 17 residues. The germline V gene has CDR1 NSQYPW and CDR2 LRSPGD (reference sequence). V lost 0 bases and J 2 bases, leaving 13 bases between the germline ends. CDR3 sequence reads: CTCSADQGGVNTGQLYF. The CDR3 DNA, read in part, is TGCACCTGCAGTGCAGATCAAGGGGGCGTGAACACCGGG.

A remark on this clone: Mouse gene names apply. Other nucleotide sequences from this sample produce the same CDR3. The CDR3 reads CASSQGSAETLYF. The covered CDR3 bases are TGTGCCAGCAGTCAGGGTAGTGCAGAA. The chain carries TRBV13-1 and TRBJ2-3; TRBD1 is a possible D gene (5 bases). The read stops 4 residues short of the end of the CDR3; the missing end is completed from the germline J gene. This CDR3 spans 13 amino acids. Between the trimmed V and J ends, which lost 4 bases and 0 bases, there was a span of 6 bases. In germline, CDR1 is NSHNY, CDR2 SYGAGN.

This clone was picked up a small number of times. Germline and genes here are mouse. In the same sample, other DNA sequences code for this CDR3. CDR3 sequence reads: CTCSAVGGSAETLYF. CDR3 bases read: TGCACCTGCAGTGCAGTTGGGGGGTCAGCAGAA. The chain links TRBV1 to TRBJ2-3, with 7 bases that match TRBD2. The CDR3 is cut off 4 residues early in the read; its end comes from the germline J gene. The J segment lost 3 bases and the V segment lost 1 base, leaving 4 bases of the junction unmatched. Germline V lookup: CDR1 NSQYPW, CDR2 LRSPGD (reference sequence). The CDR3 covers 15 residues. The variable domain in full, completed from reference TRBV1 and TRBJ2-3, reads VTLLEQNPRWRLVPRGQAVNLRCILKNSQYPWMSWYQQDLQKQLQWLFTLRSPGDKEVKSLPGADYLATRVTDTELRLQVANMSQGRTLYCTCSAVGGSAETLYFGSGTRLTVL.

This clone showed up just a few times. Gene and germline names: mouse. The read terminates 4 residues ahead of where the CDR3 ends, so the germline J gene completes it. The rearrangement links TRBV19 to TRBJ2-3; D is ambiguous. The germline gives CDR1 FNHDT, CDR2 SITEND (reference sequence). The CDR3 contains 14 residues. The germline V and J ends were trimmed by 0 bases and 1 base, with 6 bases remaining between them. CDR3 DNA (partial): TGTGCCAGCAGTATAGCTAAGGGTGCAGAA. This encodes CASSIAKGAE. The full CDR3 sequence reads CASSIAKGAETLYF. Variable domain in full (rest from reference TRBV19 and TRBJ2-3): GGIITQTPKFLIGQEGQKLTLKCQQNFNHDTMYWYRQDSGKGLRLIYYSITENDLQKGDLSEGYDASREKKSSFSLTVTSAQKNEMAVFLCASSIAKGAETLYFGSGTRLTVL.

As regards this clone: Mouse names are used for the genes. The read comes to an end 4 residues before the CDR3 does, leaving the germline J gene to fill in the end. The genes are TRBV13-2 and TRBJ2-5; TRBD2 aligns across 10 bases. J gave up 3 bases and V 2 bases, and 3 bases lay outside the gene matches. The germline CDR1 and CDR2 sequences are NNHNN and SYGAGS (reference sequence). This CDR3 is 15 amino acids long. CDR3 protein: CASGEQGLGQDTQYF. The CDR3 bases that were read are TGTGCCAGCGGTGAACAGGGACTGGGGCAAGAC.

This clone was counted between two and nine times. The gene names given are mouse names. The observed sequence ends 3 residues before the CDR3 terminus, with the missing tail filled in from the germline J gene. The chain combines TRBV31 with TRBJ1-6, with TRBD1 matching 9 bases. TRBJ1-6 carries the ORF label, with uncertain function. V gave up 0 bases and J gave up 0 bases; unmatched junction bases: 9. The CDR3 loop spans 19 amino acids. CDR1 and CDR2 (germline): GKSSPN, SITVG. Incomplete CDR3 DNA: TGTGCCTGGAGTCTAGGGGGACAGGGTTTTAATTCCTATAATTCGCCC. The encoded protein is CAWSLGGQGFNSYNSP. The full CDR3 reads CAWSLGGQGFNSYNSPLYF.

Remarks on this clone: Genes and germline come from the mouse. The observed sequence ends 4 residues before the CDR3 terminus, with the missing tail filled in from the germline J gene. Other nucleotide sequences in the sample specify the same CDR3. This rearrangement joins TRBV1 to TRBJ2-4; D gene uncertain. V was trimmed by 1 base and J by 0 bases, leaving 8 bases between them. CDR3 length: 15 residues. Germline V gene lookup returns CDR1 NSQYPW and CDR2 LRSPGD (reference sequence). The DNA read from the CDR3 is TGCACCTGCAGTGCAGCCAGAGGGAGTCAAAAC. It is translated as CTCSAARGSQN. The full-length CDR3 reads as CTCSAARGSQNTLYF. Full variable domain (rest looked up from reference TRBV1 and TRBJ2-4): VTLLEQNPRWRLVPRGQAVNLRCILKNSQYPWMSWYQQDLQKQLQWLFTLRSPGDKEVKSLPGADYLATRVTDTELRLQVANMSQGRTLYCTCSAARGSQNTLYFGAGTRLSVL.

As concerns this clone: The gene symbols are mouse symbols. The read finishes 4 residues shy of the CDR3 end, and the germline J gene is used to complete it. The V call is TRBV1, the J call TRBJ2-1; D gene unclear. CDR1 and CDR2 from the germline V gene are NSQYPW and LRSPGD (reference sequence). The CDR3 totals 12 residues. Trimming left V 3 bases short and J 4 bases short, with 4 bases between. The sequenced part of the CDR3 DNA is TGCACCTGCAGTGCCTCGTATGCT. Protein sequence: CTCSASYA. The entire CDR3 protein is CTCSASYAEQFF.

Comments on this clone: Germline and genes here are mouse. The CDR3 goes on 4 residues after the read ends, and that part is filled in from the germline J gene. The sample contains more than one DNA sequence encoding this CDR3. V usage is TRBV13-1 and J usage is TRBJ2-3; a weak D match, TRBD1 (7 bases). The V gene lost 0 bases and the J gene lost 0 bases, with 11 bases spanning the gap. The germline gives CDR1 NSHNY, CDR2 SYGAGN. The CDR3 loop spans 16 amino acids. The covered CDR3 bases are TGTGCCAGCAGTGATGCTAGGGGGCCTAGTGCAGAA. It codes for CASSDARGPSAE. The entire CDR3 is CASSDARGPSAETLYF.

Points on this clone: The genes are named according to mouse. Coverage ceases 4 residues before the CDR3 finishes, and the germline J gene fills in the end. The V call is TRBV31, the J call TRBJ2-2; 10 nucleotides agree with TRBD1. After removal of 2 bases from V and 6 bases from J, the junction contained 3 bases not matched to a gene. Germline-derived CDR1 and CDR2 are GKSSPN and SITVG. This CDR3 comprises 14 residues. Here the CDR3 reads CAWSSGQGPGQLYF. The CDR3 DNA, read in part, is TGTGCCTGGAGTTCGGGACAGGGGCCCGGG.

Comment on this clone: Gene names and germline match the mouse. The read is 4 residues too short to cover the CDR3 end, so that end is filled in from the germline J gene. The rearrangement joins TRBV1 to TRBJ2-3, with D maybe TRBD1 (6 bases). The CDR3 length is 15 residues. Germline values: CDR1 NSQYPW, CDR2 LRSPGD (reference sequence). Trimming took off 4 bases at V and 1 base at J, with 12 bases between the two ends. The part of the CDR3 DNA that was read is TGCACCTGCAGTGGAGGGGGTAGGGGTGCAGAA. Residues: CTCSGGGRGAE. The entire CDR3 is CTCSGGGRGAETLYF.

This clone has more than one count but fewer than ten. Gene names refer to mouse genes. The CDR3 end is not reached by the read, which stops 4 residues before it; the germline J gene fills it in. The rearrangement links TRBV13-2 to TRBJ2-1; 8 bases are a match to TRBD1. Germline V gene data show CDR1 as NNHNN and CDR2 as SYGAGS (reference sequence). This CDR3 has 16 amino acids. V was pared by 2 bases and J by 2 bases, with 6 bases of the junction left unmatched. The part of the CDR3 DNA that was read is TGTGCCAGCGGTGAGCCTCAGACAGGGGACTATGCT. Residues: CASGEPQTGDYA. The entire CDR3 reads CASGEPQTGDYAEQFF.

Turning to this clone: Gene names and germline refer to mouse. The read stops 4 residues short of the end of the CDR3; the missing end is completed from the germline J gene. The J gene is TRBJ2-3, the V gene TRBV13-3; no clear D gene. Trimming took 6 bases from V and 1 from J, leaving 15 bases between them. From germline, CDR1 is NNHDY and CDR2 SYVADS. The CDR3 length is 15 residues. The CDR3 DNA, read in part, is TGTGCCAGCACTATCCTGAGGAGGGGTGCAGAA. Protein sequence: CASTILRRGAE. The CDR3 reads in full as CASTILRRGAETLYF.

In its sample, this clone was seen many times. This may be a read error: a much more frequent sequence differs by one nucleotide. Genes and germline come from the mouse. The read falls 4 residues short of the CDR3 end, and the missing part is taken from the germline J gene. Other nucleotide sequences in the sample specify the same CDR3. This chain connects TRBV13-2 to TRBJ1-2, with D possibly being TRBD1 (6 bases). Germline CDR1 is NNHNN and CDR2 is SYGAGS (reference sequence). V lost 3 bases and J 0 bases, leaving 6 bases between the germline ends. The CDR3 totals 13 residues. The sequenced part of the CDR3 DNA is TGTGCCAGCGGTGGGACAGCAAACTCC. It specifies CASGGTANS. The full CDR3 protein reads CASGGTANSDYTF.

In this sample, this clone turned up a few times. The genes and germline here are from mouse. Sequencing ends 4 residues short of the CDR3 end; the germline J gene provides the rest. This specimen includes other DNA sequences encoding the same CDR3. V gene TRBV19 combines with J gene TRBJ2-7, with a weak D call TRBD1 (6 bases). CDR3 length equals 13 residues. CDR1 is FNHDT, CDR2 SITEND, per germline (reference sequence). Trimming took 4 bases from V and 2 from J, leaving 10 bases between them. This CDR3 is CASSLGQPYEQYF. The covered CDR3 bases are TGTGCCAGCAGTCTGGGACAACCCTAT. Variable domain in full (rest from reference TRBV19 and TRBJ2-7): GGIITQTPKFLIGQEGQKLTLKCQQNFNHDTMYWYRQDSGKGLRLIYYSITENDLQKGDLSEGYDASREKKSSFSLTVTSAQKNEMAVFLCASSLGQPYEQYFGPGTRLTVL.

In its sample, this clone was seen a few times. The genes are named according to mouse. The read is 4 residues too short to cover the CDR3 end, so that end is filled in from the germline J gene. V is TRBV13-3 and J is TRBJ2-5, with D hard to call. The CDR3 extends over 13 amino acids. Germline assignment: CDR1 NNHDY and CDR2 SYVADS. The CDR3 bases that were read are TGTGCCAGCAGTCCCCAGGCAGGTGAC. Translation gives CASSPQAGD. Given in full, the CDR3 is CASSPQAGDTQYF.

This clone was detected a few times. The genes are named according to mouse. The sample holds other DNA sequences that translate to the same CDR3. The covered CDR3 bases are TGTGCCAGCAGTGAAGGGACAGGGGGCTCAGAA. Translated: CASSEGTGGSE. In full, the CDR3 is CASSEGTGGSETLYF. The chain has TRBV13-3 and TRBJ2-3, with 12 bases that match TRBD1. The CDR3 is cut off 4 residues early in the read; its end comes from the germline J gene. The germline CDR1 and CDR2 sequences are NNHDY and SYVADS. V shed 2 bases and J 4 bases; nucleotides not matched to a gene: 2. The CDR3 covers 15 residues.

In the case of this clone: Gene names and germline refer to mouse. The read terminates 4 residues ahead of where the CDR3 ends, so the germline J gene completes it. The same CDR3 arises from other DNA sequences in this sample as well. This chain links TRBV13-3 with TRBJ2-3; 10 nucleotides line up with TRBD2. This CDR3 spans 14 amino acids. Germline lookup yields CDR1 NNHDY and CDR2 SYVADS. V gave up 5 bases and J gave up 1 base; unmatched junction bases: 1. The CDR3 reads CASSGLGGAETLYF. The CDR3 bases that were read are TGTGCCAGCAGCGGACTGGGGGGTGCAGAA.

A few counts support this clone. Gene names denote mouse genes. The read comes to an end 4 residues before the CDR3 does, leaving the germline J gene to fill in the end. V usage is TRBV5 and J usage is TRBJ2-3; 9 nucleotides align to TRBD1. CDR1 and CDR2 from the germline V gene are LGHNA and YNLKQL (reference sequence). CDR3 length: 16 amino acids. After removal of 4 bases from V and 0 bases from J, the junction contained 5 bases not matched to a gene. CDR3 in amino acids: CASSPGTGPSAETLYF. The CDR3 DNA, read in part, is TGTGCCAGCAGCCCGGGGACAGGGCCTAGTGCAGAA.